A single sample gave rise to the 26 T cell receptor beta chains below, sequenced in a study of siplizumab effects on memory and regulatory T cells. Clones were sequenced by immunoSEQ multiplex PCR, and TCRdb holds only the in-frame ones, with some missing. Of 100,000 or so clones listed, roughly 94% were seen once; the top ten hold about 1.5%. The source material was non-Treg CD4+ T cells sorted from blood. The receptors here all came from a human donor in good health.

The chain uses TRBV5-1 and TRBJ2-5; the match to TRBD2 covers 8 bases. The germline gives CDR1 SGHRS, CDR2 YFSETQ. This CDR3 comprises 16 residues. V dropped 3 bases and J dropped 0; count of bases not matched to a gene: 7. The CDR3 region has the DNA TGCGCCAGCAGCTCAAATAGCGGGATGTACCAAGAGACCCAGTACTTC. It codes for CASSSNSGMYQETQYF.

The rearrangement uses TRBV6-5 and TRBJ1-1; 8 bases match TRBD1. J lost 0 bases, V lost 4 bases, and 4 bases had no gene match. The CDR3 covers 15 residues. Germline V gives CDR1 MNHEY, CDR2 SVGAGI. CDR3 loop: CASSFGQGVNTEAFF. DNA for the CDR3: TGTGCCAGCAGTTTCGGACAGGGCGTGAACACTGAAGCTTTCTTT.

The gene calls are TRBV5-1 and TRBJ2-5, with D possibly being TRBD2 (6 bases). Germline CDR1 reads SGHRS; CDR2 reads YFSETQ. V gave up 4 bases and J gave up 7 bases, with 23 bases separating them. The CDR3 totals 16 residues. CDR3 nucleotide sequence: TGCGCCAGCAGCCGAACTTTGGCGGGGTCCTCAGGGACCCAGTACTTC. This gives the protein CASSRTLAGSSGTQYF. The variable domain in full, completed from reference TRBV5-1 and TRBJ2-5, reads KAGVTQTPRYLIKTRGQQVTLSCSPISGHRSVSWYQQTPGQGLQFLFEYFSETQRNKGNFPGRFSGRQFSNSRSEMNVSTLELGDSALYLCASSRTLAGSSGTQYFGPGTRLLVL.

The genes are TRBV5-1 and TRBJ2-2, with 7 bases identical to TRBD1. This CDR3 has 15 residues. Germline V gene lookup returns CDR1 SGHRS and CDR2 YFSETQ. The J segment lost 1 base and the V segment lost 0 bases, leaving 0 bases of the junction unmatched. Written as DNA, the CDR3 is TGCGCCAGCAGCTTGGACAGGGGGAACACCGGGGAGCTGTTTTTT. This codes for CASSLDRGNTGELFF.

The rearrangement links TRBV11-2 to TRBJ1-5; D might be TRBD1 (5 bases). The V and J ends lost 1 base and 5 bases respectively, with 12 bases between them. This CDR3 has 15 residues. From germline, CDR1 is SGHAT and CDR2 FQNNGV. The CDR3 coding sequence is TGTGCCAGCAGCTTAGGGGCAATAGGGGATCAGCCCCAGCATTTT. It encodes CASSLGAIGDQPQHF.

The chain links TRBV19 to TRBJ2-7, with 7 positions matching TRBD1. Germline CDR1 and CDR2: LNHDA and SQIVND (reference sequence). V was pared by 4 bases and J by 3 bases, with 6 bases of the junction left unmatched. The CDR3 contains 14 residues. The CDR3 region is CASSTGTVGYEQYF. The CDR3, as DNA: TGTGCCAGTAGTACCGGGACAGTAGGCTACGAGCAGTACTTC.

The J gene is TRBJ1-2, the V gene TRBV7-2; D call uncertain. Germline CDR1 is SGHTA and CDR2 is FQGNSA. V lost 1 base to trimming and J lost 5 bases, with 5 bases between them. This CDR3 comprises 12 residues. CDR3 region: CASSLVVYGYTF. CDR3 DNA: TGTGCCAGCAGCTTAGTAGTGTATGGCTACACCTTC.

The CDR3 loop is CASSRVLWSTKDYGYTF. The CDR3 coding sequence is TGTGCCAGTAGCCGGGTTCTGTGGAGTACCAAGGACTATGGCTACACCTTC. The V gene is TRBV19, the J gene TRBJ1-2; D unclear. The V end lost 6 bases, the J end lost 3 bases, and 23 bases lay between the germline ends. CDR3 length: 17 amino acids. Germline loops: CDR1 LNHDA, CDR2 SQIVND (reference sequence). Looking up the rest from reference TRBV19 and TRBJ1-2 gives the full variable domain: DGGITQSPKYLFRKEGQNVTLSCEQNLNHDAMYWYRQDPGQGLRLIYYSQIVNDFQKGDIAEGYSVSREKKESFPLTVTSAQKNPTAFYLCASSRVLWSTKDYGYTFGSGTRLTVV.

The gene calls are TRBV7-3 and TRBJ2-5, with TRBD2 identical over 8 bases. Germline-derived CDR1 and CDR2 are SGHTA and FQGTGA. The CDR3 has 15 amino acids. After removal of 5 bases from V and 0 bases from J, the junction contained 5 bases not matched to a gene. This CDR3 reads CASSPRGGYQETQYF. DNA of the CDR3: TGTGCCAGCAGCCCCCGCGGGGGGTACCAAGAGACCCAGTACTTC.

V gene TRBV5-8 combines with J gene TRBJ2-7; TRBD1 might be the D (6 bases). With 2 bases removed from V and 6 bases from J, the gap between germline ends came to 15 bases. There are 14 residues in the CDR3. CDR1 and CDR2 from the germline V gene are SGHTS and YDEGEE. CDR3 sequence reads: CASSFGAGATEQYF. In DNA, the CDR3 is TGTGCCAGCAGCTTTGGGGCAGGGGCGACCGAGCAGTACTTC.

V and J are TRBV28 and TRBJ2-1; 8 nucleotides line up with TRBD2. The junction had 6 bases not matched to a gene; V was cut back by 6 bases and J by 2 bases. The CDR3 runs to 15 residues. Per germline, CDR1 MDHEN and CDR2 SYDVKM. The CDR3 nucleotides are TGTGCCAGCAGGGGCAGCGGGAGCGCCTACAATGAGCAGTTCTTC. Translation gives CASRGSGSAYNEQFF.

This clone showed up just a few times. The chain joins TRBV7-8 to TRBJ2-6, with TRBD1 matching over 8 bases. Germline CDR1 and CDR2: SGHVS and FQNEAQ. The CDR3 runs to 17 residues. The V and J ends lost 4 bases and 0 bases, in that order; junction bases with no gene match: 5. The CDR3 region is CASSSQGVPSGANVLTF. The CDR3 DNA reads as TGTGCCAGCAGCTCACAGGGGGTACCCTCTGGGGCCAACGTCCTGACTTTC.

This chain connects TRBV27 to TRBJ1-4; D ambiguous. The CDR3 contains 18 residues. From germline, CDR1 is MNHEY and CDR2 SMNVEV (reference sequence). Trimming cost V 4 bases and J 2 bases, with 20 bases left between them. CDR3 sequence: CASSSKNHRLGTNEKLFF. In DNA, the CDR3 is TGTGCCAGCAGTTCCAAAAACCACCGACTAGGTACTAATGAAAAACTGTTTTTT.

The chain recombines TRBV6-1 with TRBJ1-2; 11 positions agree with TRBD1. Germline V gene lookup returns CDR1 MNHNS and CDR2 SASEGT. There are 17 residues in the CDR3. V trimming: 1 base; J trimming: 0 bases; junction bases outside the gene matches: 4. The CDR3: CASSEVGGQGANYGYTF. The CDR3 coding sequence is TGTGCCAGCAGTGAAGTCGGGGGACAGGGGGCTAACTATGGCTACACCTTC.

The rearrangement joins TRBV27 to TRBJ2-3, with 9 nucleotides matching TRBD1. J lost 4 bases, V lost 5 bases, and 4 bases had no gene match. Germline values: CDR1 MNHEY, CDR2 SMNVEV (reference sequence). The CDR3 spans 14 residues. Here the CDR3 DNA reads TGTGCCAGCAGTATATACAGGGGGCCAGATACGCAGTATTTT. It encodes CASSIYRGPDTQYF.

This chain uses TRBV28 with TRBJ1-4, with TRBD1 as a possible D gene (5 bases). With the DNA end fitting TRBJ2-2 better, the J assignment may be wrong. This CDR3 is 12 amino acids long. Germline lookup yields CDR1 MDHEN and CDR2 SYDVKM. Written as DNA, the CDR3 is TGTGCCAGCAGTTTAGCAGGGTGGGAGCTGTTTTTT. The encoded protein is CASSLAGWELFF.

The chain links TRBV10-1 to TRBJ2-7; D is uncertain. The V gene lost 0 bases and the J gene lost 5 bases, with 8 bases spanning the gap. Germline V gives CDR1 WNHNN, CDR2 SYGVQD (reference sequence). The CDR3 consists of 13 residues. The CDR3 region has the DNA TGCGCCAGCAGTGAGTCCGGTCTCAACGAGCAGTACTTC. Its translation is CASSESGLNEQYF.

The chain employs TRBV2 and TRBJ2-1; D remains ambiguous. This CDR3 region has 14 residues. The germline V gene encodes CDR1 SNHLY and CDR2 FYNNEI. Trimming removed 2 bases at V and 4 bases at J, with 9 bases between. CDR3 loop: CASSELSVYNEQFF. CDR3 DNA: TGTGCCAGCAGTGAATTAAGTGTTTACAATGAGCAGTTCTTC.

The chain uses TRBV28 and TRBJ2-3; D gene uncertain. The V end lost 5 bases, the J end lost 0 bases, and 18 bases lay between the germline ends. CDR3 size: 17 residues. Germline-derived CDR1 and CDR2 are MDHEN and SYDVKM. The CDR3 here is CASSARTFPTSTDTQYF. The CDR3 DNA reads as TGTGCCAGCAGTGCCCGAACGTTCCCAACCAGCACAGATACGCAGTATTTT.

The chain carries TRBV2 and TRBJ2-5; possible D gene TRBD2, 6 bases. V was shortened by 7 bases and J by 2 bases, with 14 bases between the two germline ends. Per the germline V gene, CDR1 is SNHLY and CDR2 is FYNNEI. CDR3 length equals 14 residues. The CDR3 loop reads CASKERESQETQYF. CDR3 DNA sequence: TGTGCCAGCAAAGAACGGGAGTCACAAGAGACCCAGTACTTC. The full variable domain, completed using reference TRBV2 and TRBJ2-5, is EPEVTQTPSHQVTQMGQEVILRCVPISNHLYFYWYRQILGQKVEFLVSFYNNEISEKSEIFDDQFSVERPDGSNFTLKIRSTKLEDSAMYFCASKERESQETQYFGPGTRLLVL.

The chain couples TRBV28 to TRBJ1-2; 9 bases fit TRBD1. CDR1 and CDR2 from the germline V gene are MDHEN and SYDVKM. The CDR3 totals 13 residues. V shed 4 bases, J shed 7 bases, and the junction held 4 bases outside the gene matches. In DNA, the CDR3 is TGTGCCAGCAGTTCCGGGACAGGGATTGGCTACACCTTC. It specifies CASSSGTGIGYTF.

J is TRBJ2-3 and V is TRBV19, with unresolved D. V was cut by 5 bases and J by 7 bases, with 13 bases left in between. The germline V gene encodes CDR1 LNHDA and CDR2 SQIVND (reference sequence). This CDR3 has 13 residues. Here the CDR3 reads CASSGSTGNTQYF. DNA for the CDR3: TGTGCCAGTAGTGGGTCGACTGGGAATACGCAGTATTTT.

This chain connects TRBV28 to TRBJ2-7; TRBD1 agrees at 9 bases. CDR3 length equals 12 residues. Germline V gives CDR1 MDHEN, CDR2 SYDVKM. J gave up 3 bases and V 8 bases, and 2 bases lay outside the gene matches. CDR3 protein: CASQTGGYEQYF. CDR3 sequence (DNA): TGTGCCAGCCAGACAGGGGGCTACGAGCAGTACTTC.

This chain uses TRBV6-6 with TRBJ1-2; 7 nucleotides line up with TRBD1. Looked up from germline, CDR1 is MNHNY and CDR2 is SVGAGI (reference sequence). With 0 bases clipped from V and 6 bases from J, the junction kept 4 bases outside the gene matches. The CDR3 length is 14 residues. The CDR3 DNA reads TGTGCCAGCAGTTACTCCGACAGGGCGGATGGCTACACCTTC. It encodes CASSYSDRADGYTF.

The chain carries TRBV11-2 and TRBJ2-3; no reliable D call. CDR3 length: 11 residues. Germline V gene sequence: CDR1 SGHAT, CDR2 FQNNGV. Trimming left V 3 bases short and J 6 bases short, with 4 bases between. CDR3 coding DNA: TGTGCCAGCAGCTTGAGGGATACGCAGTATTTT. Translation: CASSLRDTQYF.

Details on this clone: Other DNA variants within this sample encode the same CDR3. The chain links TRBV10-3 to TRBJ2-5; D is uncertain. Germline V gives CDR1 ENHRY, CDR2 SYGVKD. Trimming removed 2 bases at V and 5 bases at J, with 3 bases between. The CDR3 is made up of 11 amino acids. The CDR3 sequence is CAISERETQYF. CDR3 in DNA: TGTGCCATCAGTGAGAGGGAGACCCAGTACTTC.